The rows below give T cell receptor beta chains drawn from one sample of a study of regulatory T cells in long-lasting Graves disease. TCRdb fed the multiplex PCR reads into MiXCR, producing one record per CDR3 protein. The table lists about 330,000 distinct CDR3 sequences, about 17% of them singletons, with 20% to 25% in the top ten. The sample was also reused in another study, on T cells in Graves' hyperthyroidism and ophthalmopathy.

Sequencing used peripheral blood mononuclear cells (PBMCs), obtained at new diagnosis, from a patient treated with antithyroid drugs. These receptors were obtained from a woman under 30 with Graves disease. CDR3s include the opening cysteine and the closing phenylalanine or tryptophan. D genes are given only for firm matches. For some rows the clone size is stated as once, few or many, or as a class when expanded; others skip it.

V gene	J gene	D gene	clone size	CDR3 protein	CDR3 DNA
TRBV20-1	TRBJ1-2	NA	NA	CSARDGQPTNYGYTF	TGCAGTGCTAGAGATGGGCAGCCCACTAACTATGGCTACACCTTC
TRBV3-1	TRBJ1-2	NA	many	CASSPAQLYGYTF	TGTGCCAGCAGCCCAGCACAGCTCTATGGCTACACCTTC
TRBV18	TRBJ2-5	TRBD1	many	CASSDRGRETQYF	TGTGCCAGCTCAGACAGGGGGAGAGAGACCCAGTACTTC
TRBV6-2/TRBV6-3	TRBJ2-5	TRBD1	few	CASSARGGQGETQYF	TGTGCCAGCAGTGCCCGCGGGGGACAGGGGGAGACCCAGTACTTC
TRBV12-5	TRBJ2-3	TRBD2	few	CASGLSGLAGGPETRYF	TGTGCTAGTGGTTTATCGGGACTAGCGGGGGGGCCGGAGACCCGGTACTTC
TRBV6-1	TRBJ1-6	TRBD1	NA	CASSESWATGFQAHF	TGTGCCAGCAGTGAAAGTTGGGCGACAGGGTTCCAGGCTCACTTT
TRBV5-1	TRBJ2-3	NA	many	CASSLAGMGGTSTDTQYF	TGCGCCAGCAGCTTGGCCGGAATGGGAGGAACTAGCACAGATACGCAGTATTTT
TRBV5-1	TRBJ2-7	NA	many	CASSIEAVEYEQYF	TGCGCCAGCAGCATTGAGGCGGTCGAGTACGAGCAGTACTTC
TRBV28	TRBJ2-3	TRBD2	many	CASSPYSGGTDTQYF	TGTGCCAGCAGTCCCTATAGCGGGGGGACAGATACGCAGTATTTT
TRBV13	TRBJ2-6	TRBD1	NA	CASSLGQTGLGPGANVLTF	TGTGCCAGCAGCTTGGGACAGACAGGGCTAGGCCCTGGGGCCAACGTCCTGACTTTC
TRBV7-8	TRBJ1-2	TRBD1	NA	CASSNAGSSGTGGGYTF	TGTGCCAGCAGTAACGCCGGTTCGTCGGGGACAGGGGGAGGCTACACCTTC
TRBV5-5	TRBJ1-1	NA	NA	CASTTRGKRTEAFF	TGTGCCAGCACCACAAGAGGGAAGAGGACTGAAGCTTTCTTT
TRBV2	TRBJ2-2	NA	many	CASRDRQGGTGELFF	TGTGCCAGCAGGGACCGCCAGGGAGGCACCGGGGAGCTGTTTTTT
TRBV6-1	TRBJ1-4	NA	few	CASSEASGGGGTNEKLFF	TGTGCCAGCAGTGAAGCATCCGGGGGCGGAGGCACTAATGAAAAACTGTTTTTT
TRBV7-8	TRBJ2-3	NA	many	CASSLAPTDTQYF	TGTGCCAGCAGCTTAGCGCCGACAGATACGCAGTATTTT
TRBV19	TRBJ2-5	NA	NA	CASSTRGNQETQYF	TGTGCCAGTAGTACCCGGGGGAACCAAGAGACCCAGTACTTC
TRBV6-1	TRBJ2-3	NA	NA	CASKASFRSDTQYF	TGTGCCAGCAAGGCTAGCTTTCGGTCCGATACGCAGTATTTT
TRBV28	TRBJ1-5	NA	many	CASSFPGTSQPQHF	TGTGCCAGCAGTTTCCCCGGGACATCTCAGCCCCAGCATTTT
TRBV3-1	TRBJ2-5	TRBD2	many	CASSQELAGVLRETQYF	TGTGCCAGCAGCCAAGAACTAGCGGGAGTGTTGAGAGAGACCCAGTACTTC
TRBV6-5	TRBJ1-4	TRBD1	NA	CASSYDPGQANEKLFF	TGTGCCAGCAGTTATGATCCGGGACAGGCTAATGAAAAACTGTTTTTT
TRBV4-1	TRBJ2-5	NA	many	CASSQVRPYQETQYF	TGCGCCAGCAGCCAAGTGCGACCGTACCAAGAGACCCAGTACTTC
TRBV13	TRBJ1-2	NA	many	CASSLGRQGPYGYTF	TGTGCCAGCAGCTTAGGCCGGCAGGGTCCCTATGGCTACACCTTC
TRBV3-1	TRBJ1-1	TRBD1	medium-sized	CASSLTGDTEAFF	TGTGCCAGCAGCCTAACAGGGGACACTGAAGCTTTCTTT
TRBV20-1	TRBJ2-7	TRBD2	NA	CSASPPAGGNSYEQYF	TGCAGTGCTAGTCCCCCAGCGGGGGGGAACTCCTACGAGCAGTACTTC
TRBV6-4	TRBJ2-3	NA	NA	CASSTGEGADTQYF	TGTGCCAGCAGTACAGGGGAGGGCGCAGATACGCAGTATTTT
TRBV6-1	TRBJ1-1	TRBD1	few	CASEETGLNTEAFF	TGTGCCAGCGAAGAGACAGGGTTAAACACTGAAGCTTTCTTT
TRBV6-1	TRBJ2-6	NA	NA	CASSPPGLKSGANVLTF	TGTGCCAGCAGTCCTCCGGGACTCAAGTCTGGGGCCAACGTCCTGACTTTC
TRBV2	TRBJ2-3	TRBD1	NA	CASREAGGGIDTQYF	TGTGCCAGCAGAGAGGCAGGGGGCGGTATAGATACGCAGTATTTT
TRBV7-9	TRBJ1-2	NA	NA	CASSLVLIYGYTF	TGTGCCAGCAGCTTAGTACTGATCTATGGCTACACCTTC
TRBV12-3/TRBV12-4	TRBJ1-4	NA	many	CASTQGAFNEKLFF	TGTGCCAGTACTCAGGGCGCATTTAATGAAAAACTGTTTTTT
TRBV28	TRBJ2-7	TRBD1	many	CASSLRWDRTYEQYF	TGTGCCAGCAGTTTAAGGTGGGACAGGACCTACGAGCAGTACTTC
TRBV6-2/TRBV6-3	TRBJ2-7	TRBD2	many	CASSHSGGIYEQYF	TGTGCCAGCAGTCATTCGGGGGGAATATACGAGCAGTACTTC
TRBV20-1	TRBJ2-5	NA	many	CSALRQDDETQYF	TGCAGTGCTCTCCGACAGGACGACGAGACCCAGTACTTC
TRBV28	TRBJ2-1	TRBD1	many	CASSPTGLNEQFF	TGTGCCAGCAGCCCGACAGGGTTAAATGAGCAGTTCTTC
TRBV13	TRBJ2-3	NA	many	CASSDTIDTQYF	TGTGCCAGCAGCGATACGATAGATACGCAGTATTTT
TRBV6-2/TRBV6-3	TRBJ2-1	NA	NA	CASSFQHNEQFF	TGTGCCAGCAGTTTCCAACACAATGAGCAGTTCTTC
TRBV10-3	TRBJ2-2	NA	few	CAIGENPNTGELFF	TGTGCCATCGGAGAAAATCCGAACACCGGGGAGCTGTTTTTT
TRBV20-1	TRBJ2-1	TRBD1	NA	CSASVTGQANINEQFF	TGCAGTGCTAGCGTAACGGGACAGGCCAATATCAATGAGCAGTTCTTC
TRBV28	TRBJ2-1	TRBD2	many	CASSPHRLAGVGNEQFF	TGTGCCAGCAGTCCCCACCGACTAGCGGGAGTGGGCAATGAGCAGTTCTTC
TRBV7-6	TRBJ2-5	TRBD1	NA	CASSLLGGRGGPGTQYF	TGTGCCAGCAGCTTACTCGGTGGTAGAGGGGGCCCGGGGACCCAGTACTTC
TRBV6-1	TRBJ2-3	TRBD2	many	CASSERLAGGVDTQYF	TGTGCCAGCAGTGAGCGACTAGCGGGAGGGGTAGATACGCAGTATTTT
TRBV27	TRBJ1-2	NA	few	CASSSGFLGGYTF	TGTGCCAGTTCGTCGGGGTTTTTGGGGGGCTACACCTTC
TRBV28	TRBJ1-4	NA	many	CASSFGGSAEKLFF	TGTGCCAGCAGTTTCGGGGGGTCGGCTGAAAAACTGTTTTTT
TRBV3-1	TRBJ1-6	NA	many	CASSLTPGIGSPLHF	TGTGCCAGCAGCTTGACCCCGGGAATCGGTTCACCCCTCCACTTT
TRBV2	TRBJ2-3	TRBD2	many	CASSELAVTDTQYF	TGTGCCAGCAGTGAACTAGCGGTCACAGATACGCAGTATTTT
TRBV28	TRBJ1-1	NA	many	CASSLVWAKNTEAFF	TGTGCCAGCAGTTTGGTCTGGGCTAAGAACACTGAAGCTTTCTTT
TRBV6-1	TRBJ2-3	TRBD2	NA	CASSQLAGADTQYF	TGTGCCAGCAGTCAACTAGCGGGGGCAGATACGCAGTATTTT
TRBV4-2	TRBJ1-1	NA	few	CASSQGSENTEAFF	TGTGCCAGCAGCCAAGGTTCTGAGAACACTGAAGCTTTCTTT
TRBV6-1	TRBJ1-6	NA	NA	CASSDGQTLNSPLHF	TGTGCCAGCAGTGACGGACAGACTTTAAATTCACCCCTCCACTTT
TRBV27	TRBJ2-1	NA	many	CASSVGDANNEQFF	TGTGCCAGCAGTGTAGGGGACGCTAACAATGAGCAGTTCTTC
TRBV28	TRBJ1-1	NA	NA	CASSLVMEGGAFF	TGTGCCAGCAGTTTGGTGATGGAGGGTGGCGCTTTCTTT
TRBV28	TRBJ2-7	TRBD2	once	CASKGLAGLSSYNEQYF	TGTGCCAGCAAAGGACTAGCGGGCCTTAGCTCCTACAATGAGCAGTACTTC
TRBV7-3	TRBJ2-2	NA	NA	CASSRPIGRGTGELFF	TGTGCCAGCAGCCGCCCTATTGGAAGGGGCACGGGGGAGCTGTTTTTT
TRBV28	TRBJ2-7	NA	many	CASSSRTVGYEQYF	TGTGCCAGCAGTTCCCGGACGGTGGGGTACGAGCAGTACTTC